Sequencing of this TCR beta chain was carried out in a study of blood T cells in healthy people across ages. Next came a second PCR, run for about 6 to 12 cycles, which used a sample-barcoded 5' primer along with a J-beta primer mix. TCRdb analysed the 5' RACE reads with MiXCR anew, one entry per CDR3 protein. This table has roughly 730,000 distinct CDR3 sequences, about 61% appearing once. V gave up 4 bases and J gave up 7 bases, with 16 bases separating them. The length of the CDR3 is 14 residues. In the case of this clonotype: Its antigen is not identified.

Notes on the study in general: Bulk PBMC profiling left naive and antigen-experienced comparisons inconclusive. It was held that diversity estimates obtained from one million T cells represented underestimates. In these data, TCR beta diversity tracked strongly with naive T cell percentage. Older age coincided with a roughly linear decline in TCR beta diversity per million T cells.

The sequence was obtained from a middle-aged man in good health. Sequenced material: blood. The V and J genes are TRBV12-3 or TRBV12-4 and TRBJ2-5; a possible D gene is TRBD2 (7 bases). CDR3 sequence (DNA): TGTGCCAGCAGTTCATGGGGGCGCGGGGGGACCCAGTACTTC. This encodes CASSSWGRGGTQYF.